This TCR beta chain emerged from a study of cytomegalovirus exposure and HLA in healthy donors. J gave up 3 bases and V 5 bases, and 19 bases lay outside the gene matches. Looked up from germline, CDR1 is SGDLS and CDR2 is YYNGEE. This CDR3 spans 18 amino acids. The PCR made use of 60 Vbeta and 13 Jbeta primers. Generated by immunoSEQ multiplex PCR, the TCRdb table keeps only in-frame clones and is missing some. This sample's clone table lists about 160,000 clones. Sequenced: PBMCs. The chain joins TRBV9 to TRBJ2-7; the match to TRBD2 covers 8 bases. This TCR derives from a man aged 25 to 45 in good health and CMV-seronegative. CDR3 nucleotides: TGTGCCAGCAGTGCCCACTGGAAAGACGGGACTAGTATCTACGAGCAGTACTTC. It encodes CASSAHWKDGTSIYEQYF.